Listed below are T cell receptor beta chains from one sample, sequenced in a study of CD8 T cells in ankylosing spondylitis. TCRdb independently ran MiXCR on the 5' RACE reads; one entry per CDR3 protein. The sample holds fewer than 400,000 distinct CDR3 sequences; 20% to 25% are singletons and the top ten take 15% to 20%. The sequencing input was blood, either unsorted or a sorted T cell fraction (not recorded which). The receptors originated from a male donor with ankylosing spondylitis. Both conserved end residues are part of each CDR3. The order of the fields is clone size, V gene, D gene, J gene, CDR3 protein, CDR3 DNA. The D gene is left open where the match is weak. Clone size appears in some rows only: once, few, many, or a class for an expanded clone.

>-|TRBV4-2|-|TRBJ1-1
CASSQEGGTTEAFF
TGTGCCAGCAGCCAAGAGGGGGGTACCACTGAAGCTTTCTTT
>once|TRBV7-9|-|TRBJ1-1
CASSFTGMLDTEAFF
TGTGCCAGCAGCTTCACAGGAATGCTGGACACTGAAGCTTTCTTT
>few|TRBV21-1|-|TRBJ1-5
CASSKVTGTGQPQHF
TGTGCCAGCAGCAAAGTTACCGGGACGGGACAGCCCCAGCATTTT
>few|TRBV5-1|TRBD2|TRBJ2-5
CASSLALVTSGVQETQYF
TGCGCCAGCAGCTTGGCCCTCGTTACTAGCGGGGTCCAAGAGACCCAGTACTTC
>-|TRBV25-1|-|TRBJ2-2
CASSLIPPSEHTNTGELFF
TGTGCCAGCAGTCTGATACCCCCTTCGGAACATACGAACACCGGGGAGCTGTTTTTT
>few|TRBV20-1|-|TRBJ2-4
CSARVVNIQYF
TGCAGTGCCAGGGTAGTCAACATTCAGTACTTC
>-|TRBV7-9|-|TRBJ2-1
CASSLELSGGMLF
TGTGCCAGCAGCTTAGAATTATCCGGCGGAATGCTCTTC
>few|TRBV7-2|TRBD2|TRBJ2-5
CASSLLSGTTGETQYF
TGTGCCAGCAGCTTACTCAGCGGGACGACTGGCGAGACCCAGTACTTC
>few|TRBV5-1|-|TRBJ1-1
CASSFYSVNTEAFF
TGCGCCAGCAGCTTTTACTCGGTGAACACTGAAGCTTTCTTT
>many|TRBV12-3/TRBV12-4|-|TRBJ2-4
CASTPWGERNIQYF
TGTGCCAGCACCCCTTGGGGGGAAAGAAACATTCAGTACTTC
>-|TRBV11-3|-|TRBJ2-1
CASSLAAVSDEQFF
TGTGCCAGCAGCTTAGCTGCCGTTTCGGATGAGCAGTTCTTC
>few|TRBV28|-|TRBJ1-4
CASSSPGTDIVFF
TGTGCCAGCAGTTCCCCGGGTACGGATATCGTGTTTTTT
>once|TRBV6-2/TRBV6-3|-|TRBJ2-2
CASSFGGAVLYTGELFF
TGTGCCAGCAGTTTCGGCGGGGCGGTCCTCTACACCGGGGAGCTGTTTTTT
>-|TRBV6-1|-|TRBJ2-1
CASRQTGIYNEQFF
TGTGCCAGCAGGCAGACCGGGATCTACAATGAGCAGTTCTTC
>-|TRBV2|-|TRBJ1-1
CASSEWGALTGYTEAFF
TGTGCCAGCAGTGAATGGGGGGCCTTAACTGGATACACTGAAGCTTTCTTT
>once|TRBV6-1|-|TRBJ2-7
CASSEQLGAYEQYF
TGTGCCAGCAGTGAACAGCTAGGGGCCTACGAGCAGTACTTC
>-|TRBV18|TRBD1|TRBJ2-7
CASSPTGTGRLSYEQYF
TGTGCCAGCTCACCAACCGGGACAGGACGACTCTCCTACGAGCAGTACTTC
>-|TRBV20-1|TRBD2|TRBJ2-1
CSAYDRRTSGGYNEQFF
TGCAGTGCCTACGACCGACGGACTAGCGGGGGCTACAATGAGCAGTTCTTC
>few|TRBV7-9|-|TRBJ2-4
CASSSWPQGGNIQYF
TGTGCCAGCAGCTCTTGGCCCCAAGGAGGCAACATTCAGTACTTC
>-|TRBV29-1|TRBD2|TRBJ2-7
CSAAGTIFYEQYF
TGCAGCGCTGCCGGGACTATCTTCTACGAGCAGTACTTC
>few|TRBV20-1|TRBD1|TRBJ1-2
CSAITGGGGYGYTF
TGCAGTGCAATTACAGGGGGCGGCGGCTATGGCTACACCTTC
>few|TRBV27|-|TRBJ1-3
CGTDPGDSGNTIYF
TGTGGAACAGATCCAGGCGACTCTGGAAACACCATATATTTT
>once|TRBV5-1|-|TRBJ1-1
CASSSRTDGRNTEAFF
TGCGCCAGCAGCTCGAGGACGGACGGTAGGAACACTGAAGCTTTCTTT
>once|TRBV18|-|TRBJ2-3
CASSPFGEWTDTQYF
TGTGCCAGCTCACCATTCGGAGAGTGGACAGATACGCAGTATTTT
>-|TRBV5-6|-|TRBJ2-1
CASSSLGNEQFF
TGTGCCAGCAGCTCACTGGGGAATGAGCAGTTCTTC
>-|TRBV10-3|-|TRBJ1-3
CAISDAESGNTIYF
TGTGCCATCAGTGATGCGGAATCTGGAAACACCATATATTTT
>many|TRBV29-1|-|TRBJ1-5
CSVGDRNQPQHF
TGCAGCGTTGGAGATAGGAATCAGCCCCAGCATTTT
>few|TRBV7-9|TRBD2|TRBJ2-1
CASSRLADPYNEQFF
TGTGCCAGCAGCCGCCTAGCGGACCCCTACAATGAGCAGTTCTTC
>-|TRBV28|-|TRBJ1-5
CASKFPAQPQHF
TGTGCCAGCAAGTTTCCGGCTCAGCCCCAGCATTTT
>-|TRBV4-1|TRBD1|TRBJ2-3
CASSTRGTASTDTQYF
TGCGCCAGCAGCACAAGGGGGACAGCTAGCACAGATACGCAGTATTTT
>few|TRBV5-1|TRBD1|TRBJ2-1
CASSFRPGQVNNEQFF
TGCGCCAGCAGCTTCCGCCCGGGACAGGTCAACAATGAGCAGTTCTTC
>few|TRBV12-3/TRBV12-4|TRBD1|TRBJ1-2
CASSQDRGDGYTF
TGTGCCAGCAGCCAGGACAGGGGTGATGGCTACACCTTC
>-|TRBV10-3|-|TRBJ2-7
CAISGAANEQYF
TGTGCCATCAGTGGTGCGGCCAACGAGCAGTACTTC
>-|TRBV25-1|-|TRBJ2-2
CASSERPDNLPGELFF
TGTGCCAGCAGTGAACGACCGGACAACCTCCCCGGGGAGCTGTTTTTT
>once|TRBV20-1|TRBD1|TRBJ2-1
CSASFPERQGGDNEQFF
TGCAGTGCTAGTTTCCCGGAAAGACAGGGGGGGGACAATGAGCAGTTCTTC
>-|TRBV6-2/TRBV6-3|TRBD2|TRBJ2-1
CASSYSYSGYNEQFF
TGTGCCAGCAGTTACTCGTATAGCGGGTACAATGAGCAGTTCTTC
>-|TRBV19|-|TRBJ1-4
CASSIYWGEKLFF
TGTGCCAGTAGTATCTACTGGGGTGAAAAACTGTTTTTT
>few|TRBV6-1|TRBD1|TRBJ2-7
CASLPGGTHEQYF
TGTGCCAGCTTACCAGGGGGAACCCACGAGCAGTACTTC
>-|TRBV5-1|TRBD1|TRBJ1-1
CASSPGQGAPEGTEAFF
TGCGCCAGCAGCCCAGGACAGGGGGCCCCCGAGGGCACTGAAGCTTTCTTT
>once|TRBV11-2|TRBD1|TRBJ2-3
CASSSLPGQVLDTQYF
TGTGCCAGCAGCTCACTACCGGGACAGGTCCTCGATACGCAGTATTTT
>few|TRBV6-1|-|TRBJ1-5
CASSEARGGQPQHF
TGTGCCAGCAGTGAAGCTCGGGGTGGTCAGCCCCAGCATTTT
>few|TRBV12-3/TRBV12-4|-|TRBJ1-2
CASRPSRTGYSGYTF
TGTGCCAGCAGACCCTCCCGTACAGGGTACTCTGGCTACACCTTC
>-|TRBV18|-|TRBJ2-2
CASSPPVGGPNTGELFF
TGTGCCAGCTCACCCCCGGTTGGCGGACCGAACACCGGGGAGCTGTTTTTT
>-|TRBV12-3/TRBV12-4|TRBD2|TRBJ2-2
CASSARTSGRPLTNTGELFF
TGTGCCAGCAGTGCCAGGACTAGCGGGAGACCACTTACGAACACCGGGGAGCTGTTTTTT
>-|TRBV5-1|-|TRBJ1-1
CASSSLFGTEAFF
TGCGCCAGCAGTTCCCTCTTTGGGACTGAAGCTTTCTTT
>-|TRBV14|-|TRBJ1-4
CASSQEYRGSKLFF
TGTGCCAGCAGCCAAGAGTATCGGGGGAGCAAACTGTTTTTT
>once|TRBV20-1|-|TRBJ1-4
CSASRTGGEKLFF
TGCAGTGCTAGCCGGACGGGTGGTGAAAAACTGTTTTTT
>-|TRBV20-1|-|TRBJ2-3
CSASLLLVSADTQYF
TGCAGTGCTAGCCTTCTACTAGTGAGCGCAGATACGCAGTATTTT
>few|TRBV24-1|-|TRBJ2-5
CATSDPRPSQETQYF
TGTGCCACCAGTGATCCGAGACCCAGCCAAGAGACCCAGTACTTC
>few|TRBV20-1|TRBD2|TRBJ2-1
CVIEAGAYNEQFF
TGCGTAATAGAAGCGGGAGCCTACAATGAGCAGTTCTTC
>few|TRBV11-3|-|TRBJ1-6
CASSQDRSPLHF
TGTGCCAGCAGCCAGGACCGTTCACCCCTCCACTTT
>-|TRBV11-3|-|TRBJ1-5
CASSLGRGSNQPQHF
TGTGCCAGCAGCTTAGGAAGGGGCAGCAATCAGCCCCAGCATTTT
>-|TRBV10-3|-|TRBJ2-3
CAISDLVGHVDTQYF
TGTGCCATCAGTGACCTTGTCGGCCATGTAGATACGCAGTATTTT
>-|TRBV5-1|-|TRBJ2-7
CASSLEMEQYF
TGCGCCAGCAGCTTGGAAATGGAGCAGTACTTC
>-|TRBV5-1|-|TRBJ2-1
CASSWPPLAPPYNEQFF
TGCGCCAGCAGCTGGCCCCCCCTAGCGCCCCCCTACAATGAGCAGTTCTTC
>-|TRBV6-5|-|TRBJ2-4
CASSSVPAKNIQYF
TGTGCCAGCAGTTCCGTACCGGCCAAAAACATTCAGTACTTC
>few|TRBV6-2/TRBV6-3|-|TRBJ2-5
CASSPRGSTGETQYF
TGTGCCAGCAGCCCCCGGGGTTCGACGGGGGAGACCCAGTACTTC
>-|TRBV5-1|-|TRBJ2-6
CASSENQGTGANVLTF
TGCGCCAGCAGCGAAAACCAGGGGACTGGGGCCAACGTCCTGACTTTC
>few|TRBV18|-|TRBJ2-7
CASSRSTGTINEQYF
TGTGCCAGCTCACGATCGACAGGGACTATCAACGAGCAGTACTTC
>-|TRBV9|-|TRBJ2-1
CASSVTGSYNEQFF
TGTGCCAGCAGCGTAACTGGGTCTTACAATGAGCAGTTCTTC